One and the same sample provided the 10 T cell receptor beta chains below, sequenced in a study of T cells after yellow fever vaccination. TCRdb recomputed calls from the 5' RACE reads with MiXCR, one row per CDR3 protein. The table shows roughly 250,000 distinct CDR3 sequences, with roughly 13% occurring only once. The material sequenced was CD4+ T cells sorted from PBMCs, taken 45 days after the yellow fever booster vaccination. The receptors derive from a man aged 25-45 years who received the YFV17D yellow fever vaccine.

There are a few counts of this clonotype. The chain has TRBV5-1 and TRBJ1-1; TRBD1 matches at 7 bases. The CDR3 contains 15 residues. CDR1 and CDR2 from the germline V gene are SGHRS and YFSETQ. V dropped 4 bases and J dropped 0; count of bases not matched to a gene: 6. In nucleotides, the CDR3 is TGCGCCAGCAGCCGGGACAGATCCATGAACACTGAAGCTTTCTTT. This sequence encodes CASSRDRSMNTEAFF.

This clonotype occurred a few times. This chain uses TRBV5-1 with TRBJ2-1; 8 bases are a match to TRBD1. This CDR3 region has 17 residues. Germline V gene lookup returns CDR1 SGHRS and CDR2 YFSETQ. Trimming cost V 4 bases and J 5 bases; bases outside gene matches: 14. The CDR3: CASSRTGFGGWDNEQFF. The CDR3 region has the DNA TGCGCCAGCAGCCGGACAGGGTTCGGTGGTTGGGACAATGAGCAGTTCTTC.

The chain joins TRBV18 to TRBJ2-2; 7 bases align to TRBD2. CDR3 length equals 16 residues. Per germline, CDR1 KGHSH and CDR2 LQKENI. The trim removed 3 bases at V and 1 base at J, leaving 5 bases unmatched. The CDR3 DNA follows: TGTGCCAGCTCACCGTTTCTAGCGGAGAACACCGGGGAGCTGTTTTTT. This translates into CASSPFLAENTGELFF.

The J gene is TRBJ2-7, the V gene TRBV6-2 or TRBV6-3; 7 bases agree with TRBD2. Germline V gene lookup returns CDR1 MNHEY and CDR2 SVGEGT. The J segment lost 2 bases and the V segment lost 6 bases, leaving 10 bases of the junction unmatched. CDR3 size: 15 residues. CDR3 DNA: TGTGCCAGCAGCATTCAACTAGCGTTAACCTACGAGCAGTACTTC. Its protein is CASSIQLALTYEQYF.

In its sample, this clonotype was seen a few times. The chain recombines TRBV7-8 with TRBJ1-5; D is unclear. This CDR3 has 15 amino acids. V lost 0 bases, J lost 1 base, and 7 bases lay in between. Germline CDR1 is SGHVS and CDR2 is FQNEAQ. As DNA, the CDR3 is TGTGCCAGCAGCTTAGCAGGAGAAAGCAATCAGCCCCAGCATTTT. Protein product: CASSLAGESNQPQHF.

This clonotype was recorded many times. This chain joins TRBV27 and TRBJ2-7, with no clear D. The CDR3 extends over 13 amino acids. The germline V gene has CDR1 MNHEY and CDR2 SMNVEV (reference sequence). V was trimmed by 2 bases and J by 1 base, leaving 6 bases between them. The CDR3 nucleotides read TGTGCCAGCAGTTTAGCCAGGTCCTACGAGCAGTACTTC. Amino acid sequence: CASSLARSYEQYF.

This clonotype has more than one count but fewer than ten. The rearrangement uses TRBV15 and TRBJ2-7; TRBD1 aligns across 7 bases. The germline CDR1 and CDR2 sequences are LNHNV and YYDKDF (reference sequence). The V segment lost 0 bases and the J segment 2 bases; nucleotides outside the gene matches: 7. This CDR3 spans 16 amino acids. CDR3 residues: CATSRDLDRAAYEQYF. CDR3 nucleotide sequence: TGTGCCACCAGCAGAGATCTCGACAGGGCAGCCTACGAGCAGTACTTC. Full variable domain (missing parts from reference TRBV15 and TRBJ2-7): DAMVIQNPRYQVTQFGKPVTLSCSQTLNHNVMYWYQQKSSQAPKLLFHYYDKDFNNEADTPDNFQSRRPNTSFCFLDIRSPGLGDTAMYLCATSRDLDRAAYEQYFGPGTRLTVT.

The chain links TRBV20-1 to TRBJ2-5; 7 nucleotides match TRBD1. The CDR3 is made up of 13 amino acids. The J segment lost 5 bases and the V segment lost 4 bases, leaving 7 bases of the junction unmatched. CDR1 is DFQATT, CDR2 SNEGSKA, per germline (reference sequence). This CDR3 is CSAKLGQRETQYF. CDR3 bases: TGCAGTGCTAAACTGGGACAGAGGGAGACCCAGTACTTC.

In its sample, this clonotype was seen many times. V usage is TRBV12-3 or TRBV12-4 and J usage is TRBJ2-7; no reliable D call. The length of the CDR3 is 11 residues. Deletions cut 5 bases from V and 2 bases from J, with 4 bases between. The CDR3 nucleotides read TGTGCCAGCAGTCGAGCCTACGAGCAGTACTTC. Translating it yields CASSRAYEQYF.

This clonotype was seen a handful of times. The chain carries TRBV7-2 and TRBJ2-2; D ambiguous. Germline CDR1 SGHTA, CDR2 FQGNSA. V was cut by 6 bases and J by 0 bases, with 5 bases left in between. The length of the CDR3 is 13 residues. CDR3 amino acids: CASRESNTGELFF. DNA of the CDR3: TGTGCCAGCAGAGAATCGAACACCGGGGAGCTGTTTTTT.